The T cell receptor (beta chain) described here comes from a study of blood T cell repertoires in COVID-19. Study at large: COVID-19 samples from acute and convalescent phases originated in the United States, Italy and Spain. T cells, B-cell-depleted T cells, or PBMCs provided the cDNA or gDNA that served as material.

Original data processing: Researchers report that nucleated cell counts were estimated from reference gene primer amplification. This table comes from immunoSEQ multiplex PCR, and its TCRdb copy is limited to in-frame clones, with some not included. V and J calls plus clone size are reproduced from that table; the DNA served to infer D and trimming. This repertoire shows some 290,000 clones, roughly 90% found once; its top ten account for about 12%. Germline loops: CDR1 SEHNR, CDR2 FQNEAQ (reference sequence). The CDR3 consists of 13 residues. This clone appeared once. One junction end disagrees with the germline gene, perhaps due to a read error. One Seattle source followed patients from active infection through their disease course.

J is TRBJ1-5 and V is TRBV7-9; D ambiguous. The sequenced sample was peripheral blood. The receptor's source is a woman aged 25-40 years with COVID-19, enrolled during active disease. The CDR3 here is CVSTPEGGQPQHF. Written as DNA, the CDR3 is TGTGTCAGCACCCCGGAGGGTGGTCAGCCCCAGCATTTT. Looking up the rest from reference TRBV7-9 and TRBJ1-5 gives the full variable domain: DTGVSQNPRHKITKRGQNVTFRCDPISEHNRLYWYRQTLGQGPEFLTYFQNEAQLEKSRLLSDRFSAERPKGSFSTLEIQRTEQGDSAMYLCVSTPEGGQPQHFGDGTRLSIL.